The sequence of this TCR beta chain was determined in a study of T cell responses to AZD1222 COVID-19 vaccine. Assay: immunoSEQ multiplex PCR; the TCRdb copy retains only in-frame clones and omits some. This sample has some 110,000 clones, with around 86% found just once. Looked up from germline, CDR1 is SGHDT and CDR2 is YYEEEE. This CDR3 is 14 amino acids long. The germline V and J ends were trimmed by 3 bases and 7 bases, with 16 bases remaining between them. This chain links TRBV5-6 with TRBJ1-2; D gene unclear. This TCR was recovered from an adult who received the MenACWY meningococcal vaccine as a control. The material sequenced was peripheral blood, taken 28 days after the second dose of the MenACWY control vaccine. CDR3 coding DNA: TGTGCCAGCAGCTCCCTGGCCTCTGGCGCTGGCTACACCTTC. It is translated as CASSSLASGAGYTF.